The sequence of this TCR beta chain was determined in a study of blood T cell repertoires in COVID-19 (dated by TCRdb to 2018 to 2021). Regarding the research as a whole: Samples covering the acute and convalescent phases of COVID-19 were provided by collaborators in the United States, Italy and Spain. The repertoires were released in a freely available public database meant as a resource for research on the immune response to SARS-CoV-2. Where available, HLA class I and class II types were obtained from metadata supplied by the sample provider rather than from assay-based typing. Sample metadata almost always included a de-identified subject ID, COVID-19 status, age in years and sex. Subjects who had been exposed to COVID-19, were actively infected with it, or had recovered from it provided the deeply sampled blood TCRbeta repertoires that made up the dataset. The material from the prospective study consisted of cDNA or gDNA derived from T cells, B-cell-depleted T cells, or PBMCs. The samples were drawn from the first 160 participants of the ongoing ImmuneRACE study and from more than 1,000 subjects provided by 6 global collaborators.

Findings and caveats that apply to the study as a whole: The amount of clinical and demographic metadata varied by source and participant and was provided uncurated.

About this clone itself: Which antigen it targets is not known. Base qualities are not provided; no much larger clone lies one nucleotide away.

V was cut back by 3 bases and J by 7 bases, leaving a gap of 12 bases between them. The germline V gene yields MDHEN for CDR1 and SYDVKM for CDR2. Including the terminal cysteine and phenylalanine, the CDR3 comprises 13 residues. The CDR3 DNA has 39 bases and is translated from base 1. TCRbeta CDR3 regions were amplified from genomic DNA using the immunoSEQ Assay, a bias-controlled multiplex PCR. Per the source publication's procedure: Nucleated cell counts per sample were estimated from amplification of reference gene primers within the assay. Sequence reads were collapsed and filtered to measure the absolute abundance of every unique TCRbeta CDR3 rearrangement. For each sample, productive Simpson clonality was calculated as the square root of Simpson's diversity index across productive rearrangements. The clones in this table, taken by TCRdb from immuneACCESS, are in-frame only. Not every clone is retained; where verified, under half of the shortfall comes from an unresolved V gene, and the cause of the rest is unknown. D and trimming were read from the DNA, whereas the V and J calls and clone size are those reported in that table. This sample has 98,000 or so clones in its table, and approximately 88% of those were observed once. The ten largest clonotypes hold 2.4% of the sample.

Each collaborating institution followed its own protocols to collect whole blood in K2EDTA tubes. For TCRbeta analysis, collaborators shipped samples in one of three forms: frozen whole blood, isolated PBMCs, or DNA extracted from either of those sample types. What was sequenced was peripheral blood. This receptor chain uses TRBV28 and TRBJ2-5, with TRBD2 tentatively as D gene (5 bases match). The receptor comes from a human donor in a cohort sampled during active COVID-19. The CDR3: CASSFVLGATQYF. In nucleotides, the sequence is TGTGCCAGCAGTTTCGTATTGGGAGCGACCCAGTACTTC.